This is a list of T cell receptor beta chains from one sample in a study of T cells in tumors after PD-1 blockade. The protocol was immunoSEQ multiplex PCR, while the TCRdb copy is restricted to in-frame clones and leaves out a portion. The table lists about 15,000 clones, 55% to 80% of them singletons. The sequenced sample was tumor tissue, obtained after anti-PD-1 treatment. The receptors derive from a human donor with cutaneous squamous cell carcinoma. Both conserved end residues are part of each CDR3. The order of the fields is D gene, clone size, V gene, J gene, CDR3 protein, CDR3 DNA. A D gene is named only where the DNA matches it firmly. Size is stated for part of the rows, as once, few or many counts, or as a class when the clone is expanded.

d_gene: TRBD1
abundance: -
v_gene: TRBV5-4
j_gene: TRBJ2-7
CDR3aa: CASSPGDRGHEQYF
CDR3nt: TGTGCCAGCAGCCCGGGGGACAGGGGCCACGAGCAGTACTTC

d_gene: TRBD2
abundance: -
v_gene: TRBV6-5
j_gene: TRBJ2-7
CDR3aa: CATIRTSGILEQYF
CDR3nt: TGTGCCACAATACGGACTAGCGGGATTCTCGAGCAGTACTTC

d_gene: -
abundance: -
v_gene: TRBV4-2
j_gene: TRBJ2-6
CDR3aa: CASSQDLWTGANVLTF
CDR3nt: TGTGCCAGCAGCCAAGACCTCTGGACTGGGGCCAACGTCCTGACTTTC

d_gene: -
abundance: -
v_gene: TRBV18
j_gene: TRBJ2-2
CDR3aa: CASSRSFSTGELFF
CDR3nt: TGTGCCAGCTCAAGAAGTTTTAGCACCGGGGAGCTGTTTTTT

d_gene: TRBD1
abundance: few
v_gene: TRBV7-3
j_gene: TRBJ2-2
CDR3aa: CASSLRQGAVGELFF
CDR3nt: TGTGCCAGCAGCCTTCGACAGGGGGCGGTCGGGGAGCTGTTTTTT

d_gene: -
abundance: -
v_gene: TRBV2
j_gene: TRBJ1-6
CDR3aa: CASSGGSNNSPLHF
CDR3nt: TGTGCCAGCAGTGGGGGCTCAAATAATTCACCCCTCCACTTT

d_gene: -
abundance: medium-sized
v_gene: TRBV5-1
j_gene: TRBJ1-1
CDR3aa: CASSWGQGLSGFF
CDR3nt: TGCGCCAGCAGCTGGGGCCAGGGGTTGTCAGGTTTCTTT

d_gene: -
abundance: -
v_gene: TRBV24-1
j_gene: TRBJ2-5
CDR3aa: CATSDLSPRGEETQYF
CDR3nt: TGTGCCACCAGTGATTTGTCACCGCGGGGTGAAGAGACCCAGTACTTC

d_gene: -
abundance: -
v_gene: TRBV7-9
j_gene: TRBJ2-7
CDR3aa: CASRSMGEQYF
CDR3nt: TGTGCCAGCAGGTCCATGGGGGAGCAGTACTTC

d_gene: -
abundance: few
v_gene: TRBV7-6
j_gene: TRBJ2-1
CDR3aa: CASSLAGGLYNEQFF
CDR3nt: TGTGCCAGCAGCTTAGCGGGGGGGCTCTACAATGAGCAGTTCTTC

d_gene: TRBD2
abundance: few
v_gene: TRBV29-1
j_gene: TRBJ2-4
CDR3aa: CSPGTSGMSVKNIQYF
CDR3nt: TGCAGCCCCGGGACTAGCGGGATGTCTGTCAAAAACATTCAGTACTTC

d_gene: -
abundance: once
v_gene: TRBV29-1
j_gene: TRBJ1-2
CDR3aa: CSVGLVQGNYGYTF
CDR3nt: TGCAGCGTTGGTTTAGTGCAGGGAAACTATGGCTACACCTTC

d_gene: TRBD1
abundance: -
v_gene: TRBV27
j_gene: TRBJ2-3
CDR3aa: CASRNRGLGDTQYF
CDR3nt: TGTGCCAGCAGAAACAGGGGGCTCGGAGATACGCAGTATTTT

d_gene: -
abundance: medium-sized
v_gene: TRBV18
j_gene: TRBJ1-2
CDR3aa: CASSQGRANYGYTF
CDR3nt: TGTGCCAGCTCCCAGGGGAGGGCGAACTATGGCTACACCTTC

d_gene: -
abundance: -
v_gene: TRBV6-4
j_gene: TRBJ2-2
CDR3aa: CASTQYGQSTGELFF
CDR3nt: TGTGCCAGCACCCAATACGGGCAATCGACCGGGGAGCTGTTTTTT

d_gene: -
abundance: -
v_gene: TRBV12-3/TRBV12-4
j_gene: TRBJ2-1
CDR3aa: CASSPVPGNEQFF
CDR3nt: TGTGCCAGCAGCCCGGTTCCGGGGAATGAGCAGTTCTTC

d_gene: -
abundance: -
v_gene: TRBV11-1
j_gene: TRBJ1-1
CDR3aa: CASSFRRNTEAFF
CDR3nt: TGTGCCAGCAGCTTTCGGCGGAACACTGAAGCTTTCTTT

d_gene: TRBD2
abundance: once
v_gene: TRBV7-6
j_gene: TRBJ2-3
CDR3aa: CASGRDTDTQYF
CDR3nt: TGTGCCAGCGGGAGGGACACAGATACGCAGTATTTT

d_gene: -
abundance: -
v_gene: TRBV27
j_gene: TRBJ2-2
CDR3aa: CASSSPPGNTGELFF
CDR3nt: TGTGCCAGCAGTTCACCCCCGGGAAACACCGGGGAGCTGTTTTTT

d_gene: -
abundance: -
v_gene: TRBV5-8
j_gene: TRBJ1-1
CDR3aa: CASSIDAGNTEAFF
CDR3nt: TGTGCCAGCAGCATCGATGCGGGAAACACTGAAGCTTTCTTT

d_gene: -
abundance: few
v_gene: TRBV18
j_gene: TRBJ2-7
CDR3aa: CASSPGHRTYEQYF
CDR3nt: TGTGCCAGCTCACCAGGTCACAGGACCTACGAGCAGTACTTC

d_gene: -
abundance: once
v_gene: TRBV12-2
j_gene: TRBJ2-5
CDR3aa: CASRSPLTFCGTQYF
CDR3nt: TGTGCAAGTCGCTCGCCCCTAACCTTCTGCGGGACCCAGTACTTC